These 14 T cell receptor beta chains were sequenced from one sample in a study of blood T cell repertoires in COVID-19. Produced via immunoSEQ multiplex PCR; TCRdb's table is partial and in-frame only. The data hold a few hundred thousand clones, with 85% observed a single time. The sample comprised peripheral blood. These receptors were collected from a woman between 18 and 29 years old with acute or convalescent COVID-19.

This clone was counted a few times. The chain joins TRBV3-1 (or the pseudogene TRBV3-2) to TRBJ1-1; D ambiguous. Looked up from germline, CDR1 is LGHDT and CDR2 is YNNKEL (reference sequence). The CDR3 is 13 residues long. V was trimmed by 1 base and J by 4 bases, leaving 7 bases between them. This CDR3 reads CASSQARTTEAFF. CDR3 DNA: TGTGCCAGCAGCCAAGCGAGAACCACTGAAGCTTTCTTT.

This chain connects TRBV30 to TRBJ1-6, with unresolved D. V lost 2 bases and J 10 bases, leaving 18 bases between the germline ends. CDR3 length: 15 residues. Germline V CDR1 and CDR2: GTSNPN, SVGIG (reference sequence). The CDR3 DNA sequence: TGTGCCTGGAGTTCCGGGGAGCCAGCGAGGTCACCCCTCCACTTT. This encodes CAWSSGEPARSPLHF. Variable domain in full (rest from reference TRBV30 and TRBJ1-6): SQTIHQWPATLVQPVGSPLSLECTVEGTSNPNLYWYRQAAGRGLQLLFYSVGIGQISSEVPQNLSASRPQDRQFILSSKKLLLSDSGFYLCAWSSGEPARSPLHFGNGTRLTVT.

The gene calls are TRBV7-9 and TRBJ2-1, with 8 bases lining up with TRBD2. Unmatched junction bases numbered 1, after V lost 2 bases and J lost 10 bases. Germline loops: CDR1 SEHNR, CDR2 FQNEAQ (reference sequence). The CDR3 totals 12 residues. The DNA for the CDR3 is TGTGCCAGCAGCTTACGACTAGCGGAGCAGTTCTTC. This sequence encodes CASSLRLAEQFF.

J is TRBJ2-2 and V is TRBV6-5, with TRBD1 matching over 9 bases. CDR1 is MNHEY and CDR2 is SVGAGI in the germline V gene. V trimming: 4 bases; J trimming: 4 bases; junction bases outside the gene matches: 4. The CDR3 contains 15 residues. The CDR3 loop reads CASSLQGAVTGELFF. The CDR3 nucleotides read TGTGCCAGCAGTTTACAGGGGGCGGTCACCGGGGAGCTGTTTTTT.

This sequence joins TRBV5-1 and TRBJ1-1; TRBD1 is a possible D gene (6 bases). The CDR3 sequence is 12 residues long. Germline V gives CDR1 SGHRS, CDR2 YFSETQ. Trimming shortened V by 0 bases and J by 10 bases, and 10 bases separated the two germline ends. The CDR3 here is CASSLAGVPAFF. The CDR3 DNA reads TGCGCCAGCAGCTTGGCAGGGGTTCCAGCTTTCTTT.

The chain uses TRBV9 and TRBJ2-1; TRBD2 might be the D (6 bases). The CDR3 contains 14 residues. Trimming took 0 bases from V and 8 from J, leaving 12 bases between them. CDR1 SGDLS and CDR2 YYNGEE come from the germline V gene. The CDR3 coding sequence is TGTGCCAGCAGCGTAGCCGGTGGGGAGGATGAGCAGTTCTTC. Amino acid sequence: CASSVAGGEDEQFF.

This rearrangement joins TRBV19 to TRBJ2-2, with TRBD2 matching over 11 bases. CDR1 LNHDA and CDR2 SQIVND come from the germline V gene (reference sequence). V shed 4 bases and J 6 bases; nucleotides not matched to a gene: 1. The CDR3 loop spans 14 amino acids. The CDR3 is CASSSSGRAGELFF. The DNA for the CDR3 is TGTGCCAGTAGTAGTAGCGGGAGGGCCGGGGAGCTGTTTTTT.

The rearrangement joins TRBV2 to TRBJ1-4; D is possibly TRBD1 (5 bases). The CDR3 consists of 14 residues. Germline CDR1 is SNHLY and CDR2 is FYNNEI. Trimming pared 7 bases from V and 3 bases from J, leaving 12 bases between. The CDR3 region is CASTFGGSNEKLFF. In DNA, the CDR3 is TGTGCCAGCACTTTCGGGGGGTCTAATGAAAAACTGTTTTTT.

V is TRBV28 and J is TRBJ1-1, with TRBD1 matching over 8 bases. The CDR3 extends over 15 amino acids. Trimming removed 6 bases from V and 0 bases from J; junction bases left unmatched: 6. Looked up from germline, CDR1 is MDHEN and CDR2 is SYDVKM. In DNA, the CDR3 is TGTGCCAGCAGCAAGACAGGGGCCGTGAACACTGAAGCTTTCTTT. Translating gives CASSKTGAVNTEAFF.

The chain combines TRBV11-1 with TRBJ2-2, with TRBD2 matching 7 bases. The V gene's germline CDR1 is SGHAT and CDR2 FQDESV (reference sequence). CDR3 size: 16 residues. Trimming removed 3 bases from V and 9 bases from J; junction bases left unmatched: 13. Here the CDR3 DNA reads TGTGCCAGCAGCTTCTTCAGCGGGGCTTTTATGAGGGAGCTGTTTTTT. Residues: CASSFFSGAFMRELFF.

The rearrangement links TRBV27 to TRBJ1-1; D may be TRBD1 (6 bases). The CDR3 consists of 16 residues. Germline CDR1 is MNHEY and CDR2 is SMNVEV (reference sequence). The V gene lost 0 bases and the J gene lost 4 bases, with 15 bases spanning the gap. The DNA for the CDR3 is TGTGCCAGCAGTTTATCCGGACAGCCTTTGAGCACTGAAGCTTTCTTT. Residues: CASSLSGQPLSTEAFF.

This clone was recorded only once. V usage is TRBV19 and J usage is TRBJ1-6; TRBD1 aligns across 10 bases. Germline CDR1 reads LNHDA; CDR2 reads SQIVND (reference sequence). CDR3 length: 15 residues. V lost 10 bases and J lost 9; bases outside the gene matches: 12. The CDR3 region has the DNA TGTGCCACCTCAATGGGACAGGGGATCGGTTCACCCCTCCACTTT. This translates into CATSMGQGIGSPLHF.

The chain has TRBV5-1 and TRBJ1-1; D is possibly TRBD1 (5 bases). From germline, CDR1 is SGHRS and CDR2 YFSETQ. The germline V and J ends were trimmed by 5 bases and 3 bases, with 14 bases remaining between them. The CDR3 totals 14 residues. The CDR3 DNA is TGCGCCAGCAGACCCTTCAGGGTGGACACTGAAGCTTTCTTT. Its protein product is CASRPFRVDTEAFF.

This chain joins TRBV19 and TRBJ1-1, with D uncertain. Germline V lookup: CDR1 LNHDA, CDR2 SQIVND (reference sequence). The CDR3 sequence is 15 residues long. V was shortened by 0 bases and J by 1 base, with 9 bases between the two germline ends. The CDR3 region is CASSIDLFGNTEAFF. In DNA, the CDR3 is TGTGCCAGTAGTATAGATCTATTTGGGAACACTGAAGCTTTCTTT.